The sequence of this T cell receptor beta chain was determined in a study of shared clonotypes between healthy human individuals (dated by TCRdb to the early 2020s). Background on the whole study: The cohort included a few men and two women between 18 and 49 years of age. Per donor, three plates each were used for CD4 naive and CD4 memory, two for CD8 naive, and one for CD8 memory. To estimate repertoire size and how much clonotypes are shared between individuals, the study performed deep sequencing of blood TCR repertoires from five healthy adults. To increase sequencing depth and limit assay-specific biases, TCR repertoire library preparation and sequencing were carried out by different laboratories using diverse techniques. Per donor, leukapheresis produced somewhere between about 0.94 and 9 billion PBMCs.

Donors were healthy HIV-negative adults with no recently reported acute infections or vaccinations. Every donor was a Caucasian adult living in Nashville, Tennessee, USA. CD4+ T cells were enriched by magnetic negative selection; naive cells were then positively selected on CD45RA, and the negative fraction formed the memory subset. After blood collection by leukapheresis, PBMCs were isolated using Ficoll-Histopaque density gradient centrifugation and then cryopreserved in the vapor phase of liquid nitrogen. Purity and quantity of every magnetically sorted T cell population were checked by analytical flow cytometry. Genomic DNA was isolated from each sorted fraction and quantified by UV absorbance on a Nanodrop 2000c. The CDR3 runs 16 amino acids, cysteine and phenylalanine included. Only the CDR3 portion is preserved as DNA: 48 bases, with reading frame beginning at the first base. CDR1 and CDR2 are drawn from the germline V gene (reference sequence): LNHDA, SQIVND. V is reduced by 6 bases and J by 1 base, leaving a spacing of 17 bases between them.

Broad study findings and their caveats: When a few donors were compared, the shared fraction of clonotypes was 5% to 6.5% for naive CD4, more than 3% for naive CD8, roughly 2.5% for memory CD4, and 0.3% to 0.5% for memory CD8. Pairwise subsampling led to the expectation that sequencing depth would affect the degree of clonotype sharing among donors. Only blood was sampled, and tissue TCR repertoires likely differ from those in blood. Higher generation probabilities were observed for clonotypes shared by all four sorted-subset donors than for non-shared clonotypes. Even with the large sequencing depth, rarefaction of the sorted-subset datasets indicated that sequencing was incomplete. Naive subsets generally had larger estimated clonotype richness than memory subsets did. The genetic and exposure-history diversity represented was limited by the small number of donors.

Concerning this clone: The clone's antigen remains unknown. There are no base qualities to consult, and no much larger clone falls within one base.

Using the deep immunoSEQ assay, multiplex PCR amplified TCR CDR3 regions from genomic DNA. Extracted genomic DNA from each cell subset was distributed evenly across all wells of several immunoSEQ 96-well plates, and each plate was treated as a replicate. For sorted subsets, 200 to 250 ng of genomic DNA, equivalent to 25,000 to 35,000 T cell genomes, went into each replicate PCR. The purified libraries were quantified using a Qubit 3.0 fluorometer, sized with a Bioanalyzer 2100, and then quantified again using the KAPA Library Quantification kit. Every immunoSEQ 96-well plate was sequenced on a dedicated single-read 150-cycle Illumina NextSeq 550 flow cell. The source study handled its data this way. Because the immunoSEQ output included only junctional sequences and no quality scores, the filtering could not be the same as the filtering used for full-length reads. To assign V/J genes and CDR3, sequences were annotated using PyIR, a Python wrapper for IgBLAST v1.9, with IMGT germline references. Reads were filtered out if the reads had weak V/J assignments (E-value above 1e-6), no CDR3, stop codons, out-of-frame junctions, or ambiguous translated residues. V3J clonotypes were defined by identical inferred V gene, J gene, and CDR3 amino acid sequence. To compute the percentage overlap between repertoires, the number of shared unique clonotypes was divided by the size of the smaller repertoire. Richness of each repertoire was evaluated using RTK rarefaction, the Chao1 estimator, and Recon v2.1 estimates of unobserved clonotypes. For all TCRbeta clonotypes obtained by the gDNA method from several donors, generation probabilities were computed with OLGA. The clones in this table, taken by TCRdb from immuneACCESS, are in-frame only. Not every clone is retained; where verified, under half of the shortfall comes from an unresolved V gene, and the cause of the rest is unknown. V and J calls and clone size are given by that table; D and trimming were obtained from the DNA. For this sample the table gives some 580,000 clones, of which around 97% were detected only once. The top ten clones comprise roughly 0.05% of the sample.

The rearranged chain carries TRBV19 and TRBJ2-3; the D gene cannot be resolved beyond TRBD1 or TRBD2, each matching 5 bases. Sequencing was performed on naive CD4+ T cells sorted from blood. Taken with the paper, the label for cell subset or site translates to: CD45RA+ positively selected. This sequence was found in a woman in her twenties or thirties in good health. The CDR3 loop reads CASSRREGSGTDTQYF. The bases are TGTGCCAGTAGCCGCCGTGAGGGGAGCGGCACAGATACGCAGTATTTT.